Each of the 21 T cell receptor beta chains below was sequenced from the same sample in a study of shared T cell receptors in the human thymus. The table came from immunoSEQ multiplex PCR; TCRdb's copy has only in-frame clones and leaves some out. The table has some 660,000 clones, around 87% seen once. The sample also formed part of further work on human thymus T cells.

Specimen: thymocytes. The receptors derive from a boy under three years old with a congenital heart defect.

This rearrangement joins TRBV10-3 to TRBJ1-1; D unresolved. The ends were cut back, 9 bases at V and 12 bases at J, with 17 bases in the middle. Looked up from germline, CDR1 is ENHRY and CDR2 is SYGVKD. This CDR3 has 11 amino acids. Here the CDR3 DNA reads TGTGCCATTCGGGATCGGGGTAGGACTTTCTTT. It yields the protein CAIRDRGRTFF.

The rearrangement uses TRBV7-2 and TRBJ2-7, with D possibly being TRBD2 (5 bases). This CDR3 region has 14 residues. V was clipped by 1 base and J by 5 bases, with 12 bases between them. Germline-derived CDR1 and CDR2 are SGHTA and FQGNSA. CDR3 DNA: TGTGCCAGCAGCTTAGAGTGTAGCGCTGACGAGCAGTACTTC. As protein: CASSLECSADEQYF.

The genes are TRBV5-1 and TRBJ1-2; TRBD1 matches at 9 bases. The CDR3 spans 15 residues. Germline V lookup: CDR1 SGHRS, CDR2 YFSETQ. V lost 3 bases and J lost 8; bases outside the gene matches: 11. DNA of the CDR3: TGCGCCAGCAGCTCGGGGAACAGGGGGCGCCGAGGCTACACCTTC. Translated, it gives CASSSGNRGRRGYTF.

The chain combines TRBV19 with TRBJ2-3; 7 bases match TRBD1. After removal of 5 bases from V and 2 bases from J, the junction contained 7 bases not matched to a gene. CDR1 and CDR2 from the germline V gene are LNHDA and SQIVND (reference sequence). The CDR3 runs 15 residues. DNA of the CDR3: TGTGCCAGTAGTGGAGTGACAGGGCTCACAGATACGCAGTATTTT. Protein: CASSGVTGLTDTQYF.

The rearrangement links TRBV5-1 to TRBJ2-7, with 7 positions matching TRBD1. This CDR3 has 13 residues. V was pared by 1 base and J by 6 bases, with 4 bases of the junction left unmatched. Germline V gene lookup returns CDR1 SGHRS and CDR2 YFSETQ. The CDR3 nucleotides read TGCGCCAGCAGCTTGACAGGGGAGCCCGAGCAGTACTTC. Amino acids: CASSLTGEPEQYF.

The CDR3, as DNA: TGTGCCAGCAGTTCATCCTCCGGGACAGAAGCTTTCTTT. Its protein product is CASSSSSGTEAFF. The chain links TRBV7-3 to TRBJ1-1, with TRBD1 as a possible D gene (6 bases). CDR1 and CDR2 from the germline V gene are SGHTA and FQGTGA. Trimming stripped 6 bases from V and 8 bases from J, with 16 bases between. The CDR3 covers 13 residues.

This chain connects TRBV5-1 to TRBJ2-4, with 7 bases matching TRBD1. The CDR3 covers 15 residues. The V segment lost 0 bases and the J segment 8 bases; nucleotides outside the gene matches: 8. CDR1 and CDR2 (germline): SGHRS, YFSETQ. CDR3 nucleotides: TGCGCCAGCAGCTTGGTAACAGGGGATGGTCACATTCAGTACTTC. Its protein product is CASSLVTGDGHIQYF.

V usage is TRBV6-5 and J usage is TRBJ1-2, with D maybe TRBD1 (5 bases). CDR3 length: 13 amino acids. Trimming left V 2 bases short and J 4 bases short, with 8 bases between. CDR1 is MNHEY and CDR2 is SVGAGI in the germline V gene. Here the CDR3 reads CASSYRQTYGYTF. The DNA of the CDR3 is TGTGCCAGCAGTTACCGACAGACCTATGGCTACACCTTC.

The V call is TRBV27, the J call TRBJ1-2; D uncertain. V was clipped by 5 bases and J by 0 bases, with 13 bases between them. The CDR3 is 15 amino acids. Looked up from germline, CDR1 is MNHEY and CDR2 is SMNVEV (reference sequence). The CDR3 region is CASSPAQDSNYGYTF. The CDR3 coding sequence is TGTGCCAGCAGTCCCGCGCAGGACTCTAACTATGGCTACACCTTC.

V usage is TRBV5-1 and J usage is TRBJ2-1, with 8 bases aligning to TRBD2. The V segment lost 0 bases and the J segment 0 bases; nucleotides outside the gene matches: 5. The germline CDR1 and CDR2 sequences are SGHRS and YFSETQ. There are 17 residues in the CDR3. This chain's CDR3 is CASSLGQRESSYNEQFF. The CDR3 nucleotides are TGCGCCAGCAGCTTGGGTCAGCGGGAGAGCTCCTACAATGAGCAGTTCTTC.

The chain employs TRBV7-2 and TRBJ2-1; 9 bases map to TRBD2. V gave up 1 base and J gave up 6 bases; unmatched junction bases: 10. The germline CDR1 and CDR2 sequences are SGHTA and FQGNSA. The CDR3 contains 17 residues. The CDR3 DNA sequence: TGTGCCAGCAGCTTAGACCCCCTAGCGGGGAGTAGCAATGAGCAGTTCTTC. Its protein is CASSLDPLAGSSNEQFF. Full variable domain (remainder filled in from reference TRBV7-2 and TRBJ2-1): GAGVSQSPSNKVTEKGKDVELRCDPISGHTALYWYRQSLGQGLEFLIYFQGNSAPDKSGLPSDRFSAERTGGSVSTLTIQRTQQEDSAVYLCASSLDPLAGSSNEQFFGPGTRLTVL.

The J gene is TRBJ1-1, the V gene TRBV7-6; 10 bases match TRBD1. Germline CDR1 is SGHVS and CDR2 is FNYEAQ. V was pared by 4 bases and J by 2 bases, with 10 bases of the junction left unmatched. The CDR3 has 17 residues. CDR3: CASSSIPGQGINTEAFF. The DNA for the CDR3 is TGTGCCAGCAGCTCTATTCCGGGACAGGGGATCAACACTGAAGCTTTCTTT.

V and J are TRBV15 and TRBJ1-4, with TRBD1 matching over 8 bases. This CDR3 spans 15 amino acids. Germline values: CDR1 LNHNV, CDR2 YYDKDF (reference sequence). Trimming removed 0 bases from V and 7 bases from J; junction bases left unmatched: 4. CDR3 protein: CATSRDRQGSEKLFF. In DNA form, the CDR3 reads TGTGCCACCAGCAGAGACCGACAGGGGAGTGAAAAACTGTTTTTT.

The CDR3 protein is CASSQDGTDNTEAFF. The DNA for the CDR3 is TGTGCCAGCAGCCAAGATGGAACAGACAACACTGAAGCTTTCTTT. The genes are TRBV4-2 and TRBJ1-1, with no clear D. The germline V gene has CDR1 LGHNA and CDR2 YNFKEQ. The germline V and J ends were trimmed by 0 bases and 2 bases, with 10 bases remaining between them. The CDR3 covers 15 residues.

The gene calls are TRBV27 and TRBJ2-1, with 15 bases aligning to TRBD2. The CDR3 length is 21 residues. Germline assignment: CDR1 MNHEY and CDR2 SMNVEV (reference sequence). After removal of 0 bases from V and 0 bases from J, the junction contained 9 bases not matched to a gene. The CDR3 DNA sequence: TGTGCCAGCAGTTTATCGGTGGGGGGGACTAGCGGGGGGTACTCCTACAATGAGCAGTTCTTC. It translates to CASSLSVGGTSGGYSYNEQFF.

V gene TRBV4-1 combines with J gene TRBJ2-1; TRBD2 aligns across 7 bases. V gave up 0 bases and J gave up 7 bases; unmatched junction bases: 12. The V gene's germline CDR1 is MGHRA and CDR2 YSYEKL. The CDR3 covers 17 residues. The CDR3 DNA sequence: TGCGCCAGCAGCCAAGATGTGGGGGGGGAGCAGGAAAATGAGCAGTTCTTC. Encoded protein: CASSQDVGGEQENEQFF.

The chain recombines TRBV5-1 with TRBJ2-7; a possible D gene is TRBD1 (6 bases). The germline V gene has CDR1 SGHRS and CDR2 YFSETQ. V lost 1 base to trimming and J lost 6 bases, with 14 bases between them. The CDR3 is 14 residues long. CDR3 sequence: CASSLYRPGVEQYF. The CDR3 DNA reads as TGCGCCAGCAGCTTGTACCGTCCAGGGGTCGAGCAGTACTTC.

The chain carries TRBV19 and TRBJ1-2; D gene ambiguous. Germline V CDR1 and CDR2: LNHDA, SQIVND (reference sequence). The V end was cut by 1 base, the J end by 3 bases, with 12 bases between. The CDR3 length is 15 residues. This CDR3 reads CASSIVEGLDYGYTF. In nucleotides, the CDR3 is TGTGCCAGTAGTATAGTTGAGGGTCTGGACTATGGCTACACCTTC. The full variable domain, rest sourced from reference TRBV19 and TRBJ1-2, is DGGITQSPKYLFRKEGQNVTLSCEQNLNHDAMYWYRQDPGQGLRLIYYSQIVNDFQKGDIAEGYSVSREKKESFPLTVTSAQKNPTAFYLCASSIVEGLDYGYTFGSGTRLTVV.

The V call is TRBV2, the J call TRBJ2-7; 8 nucleotides match TRBD2. The CDR3 contains 15 residues. Germline assignment: CDR1 SNHLY and CDR2 FYNNEI. V gave up 4 bases and J gave up 3 bases; unmatched junction bases: 8. CDR3 in amino acids: CASSGPAGENYEQYF. Here the CDR3 DNA reads TGTGCCAGCAGTGGCCCAGCGGGGGAAAACTACGAGCAGTACTTC.

This rearrangement joins TRBV6-4 to TRBJ2-3, with 13 bases matching TRBD2. The J segment lost 0 bases and the V segment lost 10 bases, leaving 7 bases of the junction unmatched. The length of the CDR3 is 16 residues. Germline CDR1 is MRHNA and CDR2 is SNTAGT. The CDR3 nucleotides are TGTGCCACCAAACGACTAGCGGGAGGAAGCACAGATACGCAGTATTTT. Translation: CATKRLAGGSTDTQYF.

This clone was detected only once. V and J are TRBV2 and TRBJ1-6; D remains unclear. The CDR3 sequence is 11 residues long. Germline CDR1 is SNHLY and CDR2 is FYNNEI. V was shortened by 4 bases and J by 11 bases, with 6 bases between the two germline ends. The CDR3 reads CASSGQAPLHF. In DNA, the CDR3 is TGTGCCAGCAGTGGGCAGGCACCCCTCCACTTT.